Below, 25 T cell receptor beta chains from the same sample are listed, as sequenced in a study of vaccination effects on CD4 cells after COVID-19. Generated by immunoSEQ multiplex PCR, the TCRdb table keeps only in-frame clones and is missing some. This sample has tens of thousands of clones, with over 60% found just once. These receptors' antigens are unknown. Within the ViraFEST assay, antigen-specific CD4+ T cells underwent expansion with viral peptide pools prior to sequencing. Culturing for about 10 days preceded CD4+ T cell isolation. By PCR, the person was confirmed to have had SARS-CoV-2 infection between March and December 2020. The specimen was CD4+ T cells from PBMCs cultured with HCoV-NL63 spike peptides, collected before COVID-19 vaccination. The receptors come from a human donor who had a prior SARS-CoV-2 infection.

The V and J genes are TRBV2 and TRBJ2-7; tentative D call: TRBD1 (5 bases). The CDR3 has 15 residues. Germline CDR1 is SNHLY and CDR2 is FYNNEI. V shed 6 bases and J shed 1 base, with 16 bases lying between them. CDR3 residues: CASSRTPTESYEQYF. The CDR3 nucleotides read TGTGCCAGCAGCCGAACCCCGACAGAGTCCTACGAGCAGTACTTC. The full variable domain, in which reference TRBV2 and TRBJ2-7 provide the parts outside the CDR3, is EPEVTQTPSHQVTQMGQEVILRCVPISNHLYFYWYRQILGQKVEFLVSFYNNEISEKSEIFDDQFSVERPDGSNFTLKIRSTKLEDSAMYFCASSRTPTESYEQYFGPGTRLTVT.

This clone came up a few times. The CDR3 loop is CASSLTGKVSGELFF. CDR3 in DNA: TGTGCCAGCAGCTTGACAGGGAAGGTCTCCGGGGAGCTGTTTTTT. V and J are TRBV7-9 and TRBJ2-2, with TRBD1 identical over 7 bases. V shed 3 bases and J 6 bases; nucleotides not matched to a gene: 7. The CDR3 runs to 15 residues. From germline, CDR1 is SEHNR and CDR2 FQNEAQ (reference sequence).

The gene calls are TRBV12-3 or TRBV12-4 and TRBJ1-2; TRBD1 matches 9 bases. The CDR3 contains 13 residues. The V gene end was trimmed by 6 bases and the J gene end by 7 bases; junction bases not matched to a gene: 6. The DNA of the CDR3 is TGTGCCAGCAGGTTGGGGACAGGGTTTGGCTACACCTTC. Its protein product is CASRLGTGFGYTF.

About this clone: A junction end diverges from the germline sequence, so it may reflect a read error. This sequence joins TRBV4-2 and TRBJ2-6; 9 nucleotides line up with TRBD1. This CDR3 comprises 18 residues. The germline gives CDR1 LGHNA, CDR2 YNFKEQ. The CDR3 DNA reads TGTGCCAGCAGCCGAAGGGACAGGGAAACATCTGGCGCCAACGTCCTGACTTTC. Translating gives CASSRRDRETSGANVLTF.

This chain joins TRBV4-2 and TRBJ2-3, with D hard to call. Germline loops: CDR1 LGHNA, CDR2 YNFKEQ. V was trimmed by 1 base and J by 0 bases, leaving 14 bases between them. The CDR3 consists of 17 residues. CDR3 DNA sequence: TGTGCCAGCAGCCAAGGGCTGACTCGACCTAGCACAGATACGCAGTATTTT. This translates into CASSQGLTRPSTDTQYF.

The chain employs TRBV18 and TRBJ1-5; TRBD1 might be the D (6 bases). The CDR3 sequence is 15 residues long. Germline values: CDR1 KGHSH, CDR2 LQKENI. V shed 3 bases and J shed 8 bases, with 17 bases lying between them. The CDR3 DNA sequence: TGTGCCAGCTCACCCGGGGTCAGGGGAGGCGAGCCCCAGCATTTT. Its protein is CASSPGVRGGEPQHF.

This chain connects TRBV3-1 (or the pseudogene TRBV3-2) to TRBJ2-1, with 8 bases fitting TRBD2. The CDR3 covers 15 residues. Germline V gene lookup returns CDR1 LGHDT and CDR2 YNNKEL (reference sequence). V was clipped by 2 bases and J by 12 bases; unmatched bases: 12. CDR3 DNA: TGTGCCAGCAGCCAATCGGCGCGGGGGGTTTTCGGGCAGTTCTTC. This translates into CASSQSARGVFGQFF.

The chain uses TRBV3-1 (or the pseudogene TRBV3-2) and TRBJ1-4; 11 bases align to TRBD1. The CDR3 covers 14 residues. The trim removed 4 bases at V and 8 bases at J, leaving 3 bases unmatched. Looked up from germline, CDR1 is LGHDT and CDR2 is YNNKEL (reference sequence). The chain's CDR3 is CASSLDRGREKLFF. As DNA, the CDR3 is TGTGCCAGCAGCCTGGACAGGGGGCGCGAAAAACTGTTTTTT.

The genes are TRBV7-3 and TRBJ2-1; possibly TRBD1 for D (7 bases). V dropped 5 bases and J dropped 7 bases, with 21 bases sitting between them. CDR3 length: 16 amino acids. Germline CDR1 reads SGHTA; CDR2 reads FQGTGA. This chain's CDR3 is CASSLRGTQTQNEQFF. Here the CDR3 DNA reads TGTGCCAGCAGCCTCAGGGGGACTCAAACACAAAATGAGCAGTTCTTC.

The CDR3 sequence is CASRGTGHPTNTGELFF. The CDR3 DNA follows: TGTGCCAGCAGGGGGACAGGGCACCCCACGAACACCGGGGAGCTGTTTTTT. The chain combines TRBV13 with TRBJ2-2; 9 nucleotides agree with TRBD1. The CDR3 consists of 17 residues. V was clipped by 6 bases and J by 0 bases; unmatched bases: 8. Germline CDR1 reads PRHDT; CDR2 reads FYEKMQ (reference sequence).

This clone was seen a handful of times. The V gene is TRBV30, the J gene TRBJ1-1; no clear D. This CDR3 region has 16 residues. Trimming removed 2 bases at V and 1 base at J, with 17 bases between. Germline V gene data show CDR1 as GTSNPN and CDR2 as SVGIG (reference sequence). For the CDR3, the DNA is TGTGCCTGGAGTCCTACCCGGACTTTTACGAACACTGAAGCTTTCTTT. The encoded protein is CAWSPTRTFTNTEAFF.

This chain joins TRBV6-5 and TRBJ2-1, with 12 nucleotides matching TRBD2. Germline CDR1 is MNHEY and CDR2 is SVGAGI. There are 16 residues in the CDR3. V shed 4 bases and J 1 base; nucleotides not matched to a gene: 2. The CDR3 DNA sequence: TGTGCCAGCAGTTTGCTAGCGGGAGGGTCCTACAATGAGCAGTTCTTC. Translating it yields CASSLLAGGSYNEQFF.

The rearrangement links TRBV2 to TRBJ1-1; 7 bases are a match to TRBD1. The V segment lost 2 bases and the J segment 11 bases; nucleotides outside the gene matches: 11. CDR1 and CDR2 from the germline V gene are SNHLY and FYNNEI. The CDR3 length is 14 residues. The CDR3 region is CASSENRGFGDAFF. CDR3 bases: TGTGCCAGCAGTGAAAACAGGGGTTTTGGTGACGCTTTCTTT. Full variable domain (rest looked up from reference TRBV2 and TRBJ1-1): EPEVTQTPSHQVTQMGQEVILRCVPISNHLYFYWYRQILGQKVEFLVSFYNNEISEKSEIFDDQFSVERPDGSNFTLKIRSTKLEDSAMYFCASSENRGFGDAFFGQGTRLTVV.

CDR3 in DNA: TGTGCCAGCAGTTTATTGAATTCACCCCTCCACTTT. Translating it yields CASSLLNSPLHF. The rearrangement joins TRBV28 to TRBJ1-6; D gene ambiguous. This CDR3 has 12 residues. CDR1 is MDHEN and CDR2 is SYDVKM in the germline V gene. Trimming removed 1 base at V and 7 bases at J, with 2 bases between.

V gene TRBV6-5 combines with J gene TRBJ1-1, with 8 nucleotides matching TRBD1. Germline lookup yields CDR1 MNHEY and CDR2 SVGAGI. The CDR3 covers 14 residues. V lost 7 bases to trimming and J lost 4 bases; unmatched junction nucleotides: 8. The CDR3 DNA is TGTGCCAGCACCATACAGGGGGTTGGCACTGAAGCTTTCTTT. Encoded protein: CASTIQGVGTEAFF.

The V call is TRBV6-4, the J call TRBJ2-3; 10 bases line up with TRBD2. V trimming: 5 bases; J trimming: 0 bases; junction bases outside the gene matches: 5. The CDR3 length is 16 residues. Per germline, CDR1 MRHNA and CDR2 SNTAGT. CDR3 residues: CASSTIAGGSTDTQYF. CDR3 DNA: TGTGCCAGCAGTACAATAGCGGGAGGCAGCACAGATACGCAGTATTTT.

The chain carries TRBV3-1 (or the pseudogene TRBV3-2) and TRBJ2-5; D unclear. Germline V gene data show CDR1 as LGHDT and CDR2 as YNNKEL (reference sequence). The length of the CDR3 is 15 residues. Trimming left V 3 bases short and J 3 bases short, with 14 bases between. Here the CDR3 DNA reads TGTGCCAGCAGCCATAATGAGGCGGTAAAAGAGACCCAGTACTTC. Translation: CASSHNEAVKETQYF.

The rearrangement links TRBV6-1 to TRBJ1-2; D remains ambiguous. Trimming cost V 2 bases and J 4 bases, with 8 bases left between them. Germline values: CDR1 MNHNS, CDR2 SASEGT. There are 13 residues in the CDR3. The CDR3 DNA follows: TGTGCCAGCAGTGAAAGGGAAAGCTATGGCTACACCTTC. Translation: CASSERESYGYTF.

The sample holds a few counts of this clone. The chain links TRBV5-1 to TRBJ2-7; TRBD1 matches 11 bases. Looked up from germline, CDR1 is SGHRS and CDR2 is YFSETQ. With 0 bases clipped from V and 6 bases from J, the junction kept 5 bases outside the gene matches. This CDR3 has 15 residues. The CDR3 is CASSLAGTGGGEQYF. As DNA, the CDR3 is TGCGCCAGCAGCTTGGCCGGGACAGGGGGGGGCGAGCAGTACTTC.

This chain links TRBV5-1 with TRBJ1-1, with a tentative D call TRBD1 (6 bases). The CDR3 spans 14 residues. V was trimmed by 5 bases and J by 1 base, leaving 12 bases between them. Germline values: CDR1 SGHRS, CDR2 YFSETQ. CDR3 sequence reads: CASRGQTGNTEAFF. CDR3 sequence (DNA): TGCGCCAGCAGGGGACAAACAGGGAACACTGAAGCTTTCTTT. The full variable domain, in which reference TRBV5-1 and TRBJ1-1 provide the parts outside the CDR3, is KAGVTQTPRYLIKTRGQQVTLSCSPISGHRSVSWYQQTPGQGLQFLFEYFSETQRNKGNFPGRFSGRQFSNSRSEMNVSTLELGDSALYLCASRGQTGNTEAFFGQGTRLTVV.

The V and J genes are TRBV30 and TRBJ2-2; D gene unclear. The V gene's germline CDR1 is GTSNPN and CDR2 SVGIG (reference sequence). Trimming took off 0 bases at V and 0 bases at J, with 5 bases between the two ends. The CDR3 length is 14 residues. The DNA for the CDR3 is TGTGCCTGGAGTGTAGGGCCGAACACCGGGGAGCTGTTTTTT. Protein sequence: CAWSVGPNTGELFF. The full variable domain, rest sourced from reference TRBV30 and TRBJ2-2, is SQTIHQWPATLVQPVGSPLSLECTVEGTSNPNLYWYRQAAGRGLQLLFYSVGIGQISSEVPQNLSASRPQDRQFILSSKKLLLSDSGFYLCAWSVGPNTGELFFGEGSRLTVL.

This clone showed up just a few times. V is TRBV3-1 (or the pseudogene TRBV3-2) and J is TRBJ2-7; D gene unclear. The CDR3 loop spans 17 amino acids. Looked up from germline, CDR1 is LGHDT and CDR2 is YNNKEL (reference sequence). Between the trimmed V and J ends, which lost 0 bases and 2 bases, there was a span of 17 bases. For the CDR3, the DNA is TGTGCCAGCAGCCAAGATCTCTCCCCCGGATATACCTACGAGCAGTACTTC. Translated, it gives CASSQDLSPGYTYEQYF.

J is TRBJ2-3 and V is TRBV7-9; 7 bases align to TRBD2. J was trimmed by 6 bases and V by 4 bases; bases with no gene match: 4. Germline V gene sequence: CDR1 SEHNR, CDR2 FQNEAQ (reference sequence). The CDR3 contains 13 residues. The CDR3 here is CASSSNSGDTQYF. CDR3 DNA: TGTGCCAGCAGCTCGAATAGCGGGGATACGCAGTATTTT. The full variable domain, its missing parts supplied by reference TRBV7-9 and TRBJ2-3, is DTGVSQNPRHKITKRGQNVTFRCDPISEHNRLYWYRQTLGQGPEFLTYFQNEAQLEKSRLLSDRFSAERPKGSFSTLEIQRTEQGDSAMYLCASSSNSGDTQYFGPGTRLTVL.

The DNA of the CDR3 is TGTGCCAGCAACGGACCTATCTACGAGCAGTACTTC. Its protein is CASNGPIYEQYF. V is TRBV2 and J is TRBJ2-7; the D is unclear. Per germline, CDR1 SNHLY and CDR2 FYNNEI. The CDR3 length is 12 residues. The ends were cut back, 7 bases at V and 3 bases at J, with 10 bases in the middle.

The V and J genes are TRBV11-2 and TRBJ1-2; TRBD1 matches 7 bases. V gave up 6 bases and J gave up 4 bases; unmatched junction bases: 5. Germline V gene sequence: CDR1 SGHAT, CDR2 FQNNGV. CDR3 length: 13 residues. This CDR3 is CASRPTGRYGYTF. Written as DNA, the CDR3 is TGTGCCAGCAGACCGACAGGGCGCTATGGCTACACCTTC. The variable domain in full, completed from reference TRBV11-2 and TRBJ1-2, reads EAGVAQSPRYKIIEKRQSVAFWCNPISGHATLYWYQQILGQGPKLLIQFQNNGVVDDSQLPKDRFSAERLKGVDSTLKIQPAKLEDSAVYLCASRPTGRYGYTFGSGTRLTVV.